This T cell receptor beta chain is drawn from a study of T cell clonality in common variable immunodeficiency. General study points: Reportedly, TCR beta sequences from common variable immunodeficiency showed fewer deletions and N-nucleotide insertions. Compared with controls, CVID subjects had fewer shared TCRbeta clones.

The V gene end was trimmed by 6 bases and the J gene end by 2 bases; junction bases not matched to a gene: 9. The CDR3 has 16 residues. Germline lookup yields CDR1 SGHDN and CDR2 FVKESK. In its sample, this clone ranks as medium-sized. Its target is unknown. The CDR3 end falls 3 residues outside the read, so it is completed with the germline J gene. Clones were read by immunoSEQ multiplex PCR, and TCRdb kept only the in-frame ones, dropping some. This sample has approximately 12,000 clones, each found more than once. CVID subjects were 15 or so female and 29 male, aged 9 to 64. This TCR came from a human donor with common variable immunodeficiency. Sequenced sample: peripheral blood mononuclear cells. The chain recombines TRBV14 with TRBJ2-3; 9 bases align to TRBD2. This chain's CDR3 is CASRRSTSGYTDTQYF. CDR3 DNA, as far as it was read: TGTGCCAGCAGACGATCGACTAGCGGATACACAGATACG.